This T cell receptor (beta chain) was sequenced in a study of blood T cell repertoires in COVID-19. Germline CDR1 reads KGHSH; CDR2 reads LQKENI. The CDR3 contains 17 residues. Unmatched junction bases numbered 4, after V lost 2 bases and J lost 2 bases. The authors' processing: Amplification from reference gene primers served as the basis for estimated nucleated cell counts. Generated by immunoSEQ multiplex PCR, the TCRdb table keeps only in-frame clones and is missing some. Clone size and the V and J calls come from that table; the DNA yielded D and trimming. The sample contains over 50,000 clones, about 82% of which appear only once.

The receptor was isolated from a man between 65 and 80 years old with acute or convalescent COVID-19. The chain links TRBV18 to TRBJ1-3, with TRBD1 matching over 12 bases. Sequencing used peripheral blood. CDR3 region: CASSPVGQGAAGNTIYF. The CDR3 region has the DNA TGTGCCAGCTCACCAGTGGGACAGGGGGCGGCTGGAAACACCATATATTTT.